The rows below give T cell receptor beta chains drawn from one sample of a study of cytomegalovirus exposure and HLA in healthy donors. Here immunoSEQ multiplex PCR was the method, and the copy in TCRdb shows in-frame clones only, minus some. The data show fewer than 200,000 clones, 68% seen once. Sequenced material: PBMCs. Source of these receptors: a woman aged 40 to 50 in good health and CMV-seropositive. Each CDR3 is given with its conserved first and last residue. A D gene is named only where the DNA matches it firmly. Some rows mark clone size as missing; the rest say once, few, many or name a class of expanded clone.

>-|TRBV7-3|TRBJ2-7|-
CASSLTGGGSEQYF
TGTGCCAGCAGCTTAACGGGAGGAGGGTCCGAGCAGTACTTC
>-|TRBV4-3|TRBJ1-4|few
CASSQDASPGSTNEKLFF
TGCGCCAGCAGCCAAGACGCCTCCCCGGGGTCCACTAATGAAAAACTGTTTTTT
>-|TRBV28|TRBJ2-6|-
CASTVGGSTYSGANVLTF
TGTGCCAGCACCGTGGGAGGCAGCACTTATTCTGGGGCCAACGTCCTGACTTTC
>TRBD2|TRBV28|TRBJ2-7|-
CASSFTSGSYLMYF
TGTGCCAGCAGTTTTACTAGCGGGAGTTACTTGATGTACTTC
>TRBD2|TRBV27|TRBJ2-7|-
CASSAQLAGGTYEQYF
TGTGCCAGCAGCGCCCAGCTAGCGGGGGGGACCTACGAGCAGTACTTC
>-|TRBV29-1|TRBJ2-7|once
CSVDNSYEQYF
TGCAGCGTTGACAACTCCTACGAGCAGTACTTC
>-|TRBV25-1|TRBJ2-7|few
CASSEVGGRGYEQYF
TGTGCCAGCAGTGAGGTCGGGGGAAGAGGCTACGAGCAGTACTTC
>-|TRBV20-1|TRBJ2-7|-
CSATGFNEQYF
TGCAGTGCTACAGGGTTTAACGAGCAGTACTTC
>-|TRBV6-4|TRBJ1-2|few
CASSDTEGGNGYTF
TGTGCCAGCAGTGACACGGAGGGAGGGAACGGCTACACCTTC
>-|TRBV2|TRBJ1-5|-
CASSEQGGYSNQPQHF
TGTGCCAGCAGTGAACAGGGAGGGTATAGCAATCAGCCCCAGCATTTT
>-|TRBV9|TRBJ2-7|few
CASSQRLSQTYEQYF
TGTGCCAGCAGTCAAAGACTGTCGCAGACCTACGAGCAGTACTTC
>TRBD1|TRBV19|TRBJ1-2|few
CASSGTGSYGYTF
TGTGCCAGTAGTGGGACAGGGAGCTATGGCTACACCTTC